These 6 T cell receptor beta chains originate from one sample sequenced in a study of CD8 T cells in Susac syndrome (dated by TCRdb to between 2017 and 2020). Receptor libraries were prepared by the immunoSEQ multiplex PCR assay. RNA was extracted using the RNeasy kit, and about 0.45 to 1 ug of the RNA was reverse transcribed with random hexamers. The public reads were reprocessed in TCRdb via fastp at Q25 and MiXCR, keeping in-frame beta chains. Records with the same CDR3 protein are collapsed into one entry carrying the most frequent genes and DNA. Within this sample are roughly 150,000 distinct CDR3 sequences, with approximately 96% of them counted one time only. Roughly 0.16% of the sample is held by the ten biggest clonotypes. Sequencing was performed on CD4+ T cells from PBMCs. The source is a human donor with Susac syndrome.

J is TRBJ2-1 and V is TRBV7-2; D call uncertain. This CDR3 is built from 14 residues. Germline-derived CDR1 and CDR2 are SGHTA and FQGNSA. Deletions cut 2 bases from V and 2 bases from J, with 7 bases between. Here the CDR3 DNA reads TGTGCCAGCAGCTTAACCCGTACCTACAATGAGCAGTTCTTC. Translation: CASSLTRTYNEQFF.

The gene calls are TRBV29-1 and TRBJ2-3; 8 bases match TRBD2. CDR3 length equals 17 residues. Germline CDR1 reads SQVTM; CDR2 reads ANQGSEA. V gave up 6 bases and J gave up 3 bases; unmatched junction bases: 17. The CDR3 spells CSVWGGSGGPGTDTQYF. The CDR3 DNA reads as TGCAGCGTGTGGGGCGGGAGCGGGGGCCCGGGGACAGATACGCAGTATTTT.

This chain connects TRBV2 to TRBJ1-1; D is unclear. The CDR3 runs 13 residues. Trimming pared 4 bases from V and 4 bases from J, leaving 10 bases between. Germline V gene lookup returns CDR1 SNHLY and CDR2 FYNNEI. CDR3 sequence: CASSVEGVTEAFF. CDR3 sequence (DNA): TGTGCCAGCAGTGTAGAGGGAGTCACTGAAGCTTTCTTT.

The genes are TRBV11-2 and TRBJ1-1; TRBD1 might be the D (5 bases). Germline CDR1 is SGHAT and CDR2 is FQNNGV. The CDR3 has 13 residues. Trimming shortened V by 2 bases and J by 4 bases, and 8 bases separated the two germline ends. DNA for the CDR3: TGTGCCAGCAGCTTACACAGGACCACTGAAGCTTTCTTT. This encodes CASSLHRTTEAFF.

This rearrangement joins TRBV12-3 or TRBV12-4 to TRBJ1-2; a possible D gene is TRBD1 (5 bases). Trimming stripped 4 bases from V and 10 bases from J, with 22 bases between. The CDR3 is 15 amino acids. The CDR3 sequence: CASSSHTPPGIHYTF. In nucleotides, the CDR3 is TGTGCCAGCAGTTCCCACACGCCACCAGGGATACACTACACCTTC.

The chain uses TRBV9 and TRBJ2-4; D remains unclear. CDR3 length: 12 residues. Germline V gene lookup returns CDR1 SGDLS and CDR2 YYNGEE. Trimming removed 0 bases at V and 8 bases at J, with 6 bases between. CDR3 protein: CASSVAGDIQYF. CDR3 DNA: TGTGCCAGCAGCGTAGCAGGTGACATTCAGTACTTC.